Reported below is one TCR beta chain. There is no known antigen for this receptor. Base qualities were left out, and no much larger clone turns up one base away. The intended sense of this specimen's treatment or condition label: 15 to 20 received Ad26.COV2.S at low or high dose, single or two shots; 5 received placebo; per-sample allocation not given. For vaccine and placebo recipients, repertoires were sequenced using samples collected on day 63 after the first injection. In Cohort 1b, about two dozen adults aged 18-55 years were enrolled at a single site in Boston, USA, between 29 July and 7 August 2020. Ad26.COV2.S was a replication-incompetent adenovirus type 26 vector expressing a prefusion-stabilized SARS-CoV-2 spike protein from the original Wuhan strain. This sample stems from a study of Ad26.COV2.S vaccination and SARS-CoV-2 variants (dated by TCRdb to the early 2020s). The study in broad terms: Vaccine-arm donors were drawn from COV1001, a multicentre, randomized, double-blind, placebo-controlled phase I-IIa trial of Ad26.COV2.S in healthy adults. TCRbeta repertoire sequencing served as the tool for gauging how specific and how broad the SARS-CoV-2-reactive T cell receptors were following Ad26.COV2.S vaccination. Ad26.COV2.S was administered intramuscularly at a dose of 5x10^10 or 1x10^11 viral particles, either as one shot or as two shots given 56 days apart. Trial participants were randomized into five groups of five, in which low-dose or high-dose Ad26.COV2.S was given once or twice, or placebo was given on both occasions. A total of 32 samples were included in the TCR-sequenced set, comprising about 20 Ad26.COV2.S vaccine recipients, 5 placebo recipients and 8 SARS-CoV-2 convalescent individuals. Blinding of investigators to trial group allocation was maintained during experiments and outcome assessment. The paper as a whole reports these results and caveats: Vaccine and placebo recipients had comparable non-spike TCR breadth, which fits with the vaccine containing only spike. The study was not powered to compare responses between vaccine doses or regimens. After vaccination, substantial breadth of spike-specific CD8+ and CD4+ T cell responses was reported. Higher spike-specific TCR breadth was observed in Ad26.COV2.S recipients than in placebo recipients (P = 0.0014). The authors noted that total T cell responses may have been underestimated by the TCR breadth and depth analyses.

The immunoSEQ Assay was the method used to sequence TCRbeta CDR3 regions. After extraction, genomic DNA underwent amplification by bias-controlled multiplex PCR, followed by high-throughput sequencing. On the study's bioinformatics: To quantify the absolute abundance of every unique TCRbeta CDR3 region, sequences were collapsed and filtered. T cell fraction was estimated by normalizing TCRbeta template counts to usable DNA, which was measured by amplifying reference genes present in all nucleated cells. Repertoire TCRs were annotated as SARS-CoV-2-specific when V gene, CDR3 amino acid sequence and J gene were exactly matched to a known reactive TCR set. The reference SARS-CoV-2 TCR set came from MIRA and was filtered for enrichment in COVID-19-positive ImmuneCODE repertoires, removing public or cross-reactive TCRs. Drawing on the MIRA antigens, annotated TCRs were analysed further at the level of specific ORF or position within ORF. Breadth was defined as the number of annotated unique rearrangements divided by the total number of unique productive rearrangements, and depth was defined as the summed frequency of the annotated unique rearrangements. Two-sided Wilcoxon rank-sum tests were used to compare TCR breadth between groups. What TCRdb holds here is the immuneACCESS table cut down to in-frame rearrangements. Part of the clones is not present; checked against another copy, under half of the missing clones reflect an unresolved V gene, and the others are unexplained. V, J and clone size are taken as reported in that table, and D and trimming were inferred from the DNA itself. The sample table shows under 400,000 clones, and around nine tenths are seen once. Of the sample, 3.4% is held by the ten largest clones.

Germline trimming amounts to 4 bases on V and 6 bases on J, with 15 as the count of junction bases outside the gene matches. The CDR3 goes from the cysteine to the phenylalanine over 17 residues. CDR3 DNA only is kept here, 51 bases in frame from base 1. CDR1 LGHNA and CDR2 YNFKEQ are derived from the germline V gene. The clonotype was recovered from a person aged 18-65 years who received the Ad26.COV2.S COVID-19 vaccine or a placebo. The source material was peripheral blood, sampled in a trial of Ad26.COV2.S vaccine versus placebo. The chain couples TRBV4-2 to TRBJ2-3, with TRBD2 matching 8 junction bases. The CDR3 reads CASSPHSRRGAADTQYF. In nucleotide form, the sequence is TGTGCCAGCAGCCCCCACTCGAGGCGGGGGGCCGCGGATACGCAGTATTTT.